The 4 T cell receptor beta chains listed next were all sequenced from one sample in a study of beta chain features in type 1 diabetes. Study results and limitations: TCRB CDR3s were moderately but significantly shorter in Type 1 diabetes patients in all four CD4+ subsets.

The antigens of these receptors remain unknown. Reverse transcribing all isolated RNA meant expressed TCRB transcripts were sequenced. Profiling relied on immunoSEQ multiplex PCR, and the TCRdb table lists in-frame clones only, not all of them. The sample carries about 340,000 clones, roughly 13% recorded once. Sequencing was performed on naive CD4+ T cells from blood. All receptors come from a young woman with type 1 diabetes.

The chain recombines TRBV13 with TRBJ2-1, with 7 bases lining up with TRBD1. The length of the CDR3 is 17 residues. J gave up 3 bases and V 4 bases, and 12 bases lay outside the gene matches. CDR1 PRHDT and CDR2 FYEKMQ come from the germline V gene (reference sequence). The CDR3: CASSSMRKGQFYNEQFF. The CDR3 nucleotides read TGTGCCAGCAGCTCAATGCGAAAGGGACAGTTCTACAATGAGCAGTTCTTC.

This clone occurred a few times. CDR3: CANVLAEGFNEQFF. The DNA of the CDR3 is TGTGCCAACGTGCTAGCTGAGGGCTTCAATGAGCAGTTCTTC. The chain recombines TRBV2 with TRBJ2-1, with TRBD2 as a possible D gene (5 bases). V shed 10 bases and J shed 6 bases, with 19 bases lying between them. In germline, CDR1 is SNHLY, CDR2 FYNNEI. The CDR3 is made up of 14 amino acids.

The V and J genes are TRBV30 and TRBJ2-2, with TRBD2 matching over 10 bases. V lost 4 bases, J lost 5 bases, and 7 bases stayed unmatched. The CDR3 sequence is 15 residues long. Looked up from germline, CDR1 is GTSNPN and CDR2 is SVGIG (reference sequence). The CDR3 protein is CAWTKLAGLTGELFF. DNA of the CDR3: TGTGCCTGGACCAAACTAGCGGGATTAACCGGGGAGCTGTTTTTT.

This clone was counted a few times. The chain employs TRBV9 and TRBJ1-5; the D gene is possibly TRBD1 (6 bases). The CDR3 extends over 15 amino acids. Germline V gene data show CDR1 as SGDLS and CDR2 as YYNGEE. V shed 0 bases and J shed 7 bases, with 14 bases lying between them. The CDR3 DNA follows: TGTGCCAGCAGCGTAGGGGCAGGGGCTGGGCAGCCCCAGCATTTT. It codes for CASSVGAGAGQPQHF.